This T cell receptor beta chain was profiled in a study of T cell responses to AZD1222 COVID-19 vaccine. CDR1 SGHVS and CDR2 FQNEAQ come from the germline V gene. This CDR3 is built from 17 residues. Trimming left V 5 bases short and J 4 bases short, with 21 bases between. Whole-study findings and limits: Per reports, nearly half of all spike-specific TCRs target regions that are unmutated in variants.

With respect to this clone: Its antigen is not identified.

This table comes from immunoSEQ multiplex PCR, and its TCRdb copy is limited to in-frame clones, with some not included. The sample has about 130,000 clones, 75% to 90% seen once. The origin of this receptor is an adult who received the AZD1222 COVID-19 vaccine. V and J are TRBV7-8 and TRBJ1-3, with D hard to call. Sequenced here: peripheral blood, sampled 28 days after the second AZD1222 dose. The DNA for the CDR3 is TGTGCCAGCAGCCCCTCCGCGGGGAGCTTGGGAGGAAACACCATATATTTT. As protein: CASSPSAGSLGGNTIYF.